This T cell receptor (beta chain) was retrieved from a study of shared clonotypes between healthy human individuals. Germline assignment: CDR1 WNHNN and CDR2 SYGVQD (reference sequence). The ends were cut back, 10 bases at V and 8 bases at J, with 18 bases in the middle. The CDR3 spans 14 residues. CD45RO negativity and positive selection for CCR7 defined naive CD8 cells, a population that excluded terminally differentiated effector memory CD45RA+ cells. TCRdb's table, derived via immunoSEQ multiplex PCR, lists solely in-frame clones and lacks some. The sample lists about 2 million clones, approximately 94% occurring once.

The TCR sequence derives from a man between 18 and 35 years old in good health. The source material was naive CD8+ T cells sorted from blood. The chain carries TRBV10-1 and TRBJ1-6; a weak D match, TRBD1 (5 bases). The CDR3 DNA is TGCGCCAACCCAGGTCGGGGCAGGGATTCACCCCTCCACTTT. It yields the protein CANPGRGRDSPLHF.